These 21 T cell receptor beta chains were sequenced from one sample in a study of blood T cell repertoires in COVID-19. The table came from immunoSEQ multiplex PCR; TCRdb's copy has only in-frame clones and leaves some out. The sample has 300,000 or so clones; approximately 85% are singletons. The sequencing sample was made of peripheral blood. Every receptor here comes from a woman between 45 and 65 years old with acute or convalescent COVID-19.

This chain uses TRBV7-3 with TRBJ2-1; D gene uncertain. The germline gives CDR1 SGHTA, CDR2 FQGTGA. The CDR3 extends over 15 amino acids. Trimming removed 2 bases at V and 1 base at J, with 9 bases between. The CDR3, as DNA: TGTGCCAGCAGCTTAGAGCTTGAGTCCTACAATGAGCAGTTCTTC. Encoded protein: CASSLELESYNEQFF.

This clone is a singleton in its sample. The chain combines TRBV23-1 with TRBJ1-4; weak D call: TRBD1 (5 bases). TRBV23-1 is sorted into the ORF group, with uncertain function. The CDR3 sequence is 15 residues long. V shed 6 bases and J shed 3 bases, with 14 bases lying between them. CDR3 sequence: CASSCGDRPNEKLFF. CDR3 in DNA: TGCGCCAGCAGCTGCGGGGACCGACCTAATGAAAAACTGTTTTTT.

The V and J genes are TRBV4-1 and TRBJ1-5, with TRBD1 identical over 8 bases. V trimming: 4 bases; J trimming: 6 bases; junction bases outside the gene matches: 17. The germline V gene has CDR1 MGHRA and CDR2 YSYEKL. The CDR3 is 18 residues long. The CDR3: CASSLPLDRGGVGQPQHF. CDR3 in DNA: TGCGCCAGCAGCCTCCCCCTTGACAGGGGTGGTGTCGGTCAGCCCCAGCATTTT.

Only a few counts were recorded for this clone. CDR3 nucleotides: TGCGCCAGCAGACGGAACGGAGACTCTGGAAACACCATATATTTT. Residues: CASRRNGDSGNTIYF. The V call is TRBV5-1, the J call TRBJ1-3; D gene uncertain. Deletions cut 5 bases from V and 0 bases from J, with 12 bases between. The CDR3 covers 15 residues. Per the germline V gene, CDR1 is SGHRS and CDR2 is YFSETQ.

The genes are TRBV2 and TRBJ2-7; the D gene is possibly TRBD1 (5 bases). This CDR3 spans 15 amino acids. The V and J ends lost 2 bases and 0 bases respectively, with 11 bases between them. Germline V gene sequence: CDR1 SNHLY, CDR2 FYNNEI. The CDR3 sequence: CASSESGLSSYEQYF. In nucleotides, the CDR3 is TGTGCCAGCAGTGAATCAGGGCTGTCCTCCTACGAGCAGTACTTC.

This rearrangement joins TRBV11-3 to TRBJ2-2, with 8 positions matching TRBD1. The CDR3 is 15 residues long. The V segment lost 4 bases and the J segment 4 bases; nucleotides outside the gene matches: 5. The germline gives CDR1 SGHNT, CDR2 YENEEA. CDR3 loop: CASSYQGAGTGELFF. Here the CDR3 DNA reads TGTGCCAGCAGCTACCAGGGGGCGGGCACCGGGGAGCTGTTTTTT. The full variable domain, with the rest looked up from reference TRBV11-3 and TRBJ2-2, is EAGVVQSPRYKIIEKKQPVAFWCNPISGHNTLYWYLQNLGQGPELLIRYENEEAVDDSQLPKDRFSAERLKGVDSTLKIQPAELGDSAVYLCASSYQGAGTGELFFGEGSRLTVL.

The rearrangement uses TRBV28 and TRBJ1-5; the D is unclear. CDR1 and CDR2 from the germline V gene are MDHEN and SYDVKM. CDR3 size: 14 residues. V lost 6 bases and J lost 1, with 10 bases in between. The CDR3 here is CASSPRASNQPQHF. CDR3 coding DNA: TGTGCCAGCAGCCCCCGCGCCAGCAATCAGCCCCAGCATTTT.

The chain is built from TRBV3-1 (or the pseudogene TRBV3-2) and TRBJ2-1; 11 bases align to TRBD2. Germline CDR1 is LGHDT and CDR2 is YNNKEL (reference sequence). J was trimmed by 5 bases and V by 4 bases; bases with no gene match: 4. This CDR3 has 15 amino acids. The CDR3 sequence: CASSLGLAEDNEQFF. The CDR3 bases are TGTGCCAGCAGCCTGGGACTAGCGGAAGACAATGAGCAGTTCTTC.

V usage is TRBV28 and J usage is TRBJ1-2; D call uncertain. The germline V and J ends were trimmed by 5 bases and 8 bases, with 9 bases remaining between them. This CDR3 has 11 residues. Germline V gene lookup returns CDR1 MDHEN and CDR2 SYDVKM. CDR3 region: CASSRFGGYTF. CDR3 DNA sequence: TGTGCCAGCAGTCGTTTCGGGGGCTACACCTTC.

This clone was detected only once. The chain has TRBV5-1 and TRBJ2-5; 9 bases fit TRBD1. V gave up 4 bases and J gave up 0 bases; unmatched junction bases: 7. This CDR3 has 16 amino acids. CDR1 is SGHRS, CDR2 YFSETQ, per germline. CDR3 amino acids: CASSPLTGGDQETQYF. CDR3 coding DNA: TGCGCCAGCAGCCCCCTGACAGGGGGGGACCAAGAGACCCAGTACTTC.

Here the CDR3 DNA reads TGTGCCAGCAGTCCCGACAGCCAAGAGACCCAGTACTTC. It specifies CASSPDSQETQYF. The chain employs TRBV2 and TRBJ2-5, with D possibly TRBD1 on 5 matching bases. CDR3 length equals 13 residues. Germline lookup yields CDR1 SNHLY and CDR2 FYNNEI. V lost 5 bases to trimming and J lost 1 base, with 8 bases between them.

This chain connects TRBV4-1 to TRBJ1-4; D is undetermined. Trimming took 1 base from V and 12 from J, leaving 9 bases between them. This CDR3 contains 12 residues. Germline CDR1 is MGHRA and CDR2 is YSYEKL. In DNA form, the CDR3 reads TGCGCCAGCAGCCAAGGCCCGGGTCAACTGTTTTTT. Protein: CASSQGPGQLFF.

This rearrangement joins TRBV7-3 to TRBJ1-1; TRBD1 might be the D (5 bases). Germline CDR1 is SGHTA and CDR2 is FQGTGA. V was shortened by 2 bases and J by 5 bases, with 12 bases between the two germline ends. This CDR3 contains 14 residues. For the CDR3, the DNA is TGTGCCAGCAGCTTACAGGGTGTGGGGACTGAAGCTTTCTTT. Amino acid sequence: CASSLQGVGTEAFF.

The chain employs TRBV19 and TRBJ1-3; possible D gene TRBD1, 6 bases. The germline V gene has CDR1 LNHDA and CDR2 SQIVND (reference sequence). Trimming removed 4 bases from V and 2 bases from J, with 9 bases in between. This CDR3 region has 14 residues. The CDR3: CASSRSGAGNTIYF. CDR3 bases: TGTGCCAGTAGTAGGTCAGGGGCTGGAAACACCATATATTTT.

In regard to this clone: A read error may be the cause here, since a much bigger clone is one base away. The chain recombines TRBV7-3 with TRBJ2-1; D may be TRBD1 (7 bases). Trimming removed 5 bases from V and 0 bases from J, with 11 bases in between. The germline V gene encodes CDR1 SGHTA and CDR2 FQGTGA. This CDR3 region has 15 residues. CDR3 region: CASSPQGGSYNEQFF. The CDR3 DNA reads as TGTGCCAGCAGCCCCCAGGGGGGCTCCTACAATGAGCAGTTCTTC. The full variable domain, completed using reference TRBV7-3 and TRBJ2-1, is GAGVSQTPSNKVTEKGKYVELRCDPISGHTALYWYRQSLGQGPEFLIYFQGTGAADDSGLPNDRFFAVRPEGSVSTLKIQRTERGDSAVYLCASSPQGGSYNEQFFGPGTRLTVL.

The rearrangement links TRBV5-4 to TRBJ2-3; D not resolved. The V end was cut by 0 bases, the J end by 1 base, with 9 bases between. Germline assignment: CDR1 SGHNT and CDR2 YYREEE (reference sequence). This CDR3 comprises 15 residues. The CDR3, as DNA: TGTGCCAGCAGCTTGGGTCAGCGTGGCACAGATACGCAGTATTTT. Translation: CASSLGQRGTDTQYF.

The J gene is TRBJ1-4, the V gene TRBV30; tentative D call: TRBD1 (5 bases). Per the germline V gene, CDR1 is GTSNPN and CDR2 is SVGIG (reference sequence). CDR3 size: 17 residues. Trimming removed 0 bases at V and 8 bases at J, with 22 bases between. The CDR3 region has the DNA TGTGCCTGGAGTGTACGACCCGGGGCCTTGGGGGGGGAAAAACTGTTTTTT. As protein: CAWSVRPGALGGEKLFF.

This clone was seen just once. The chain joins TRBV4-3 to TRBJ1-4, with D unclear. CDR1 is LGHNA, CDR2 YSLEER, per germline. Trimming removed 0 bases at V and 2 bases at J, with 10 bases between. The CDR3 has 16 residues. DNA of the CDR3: TGCGCCAGCAGCCAAGATCTAATACGGACTAATGAAAAACTGTTTTTT. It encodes CASSQDLIRTNEKLFF.

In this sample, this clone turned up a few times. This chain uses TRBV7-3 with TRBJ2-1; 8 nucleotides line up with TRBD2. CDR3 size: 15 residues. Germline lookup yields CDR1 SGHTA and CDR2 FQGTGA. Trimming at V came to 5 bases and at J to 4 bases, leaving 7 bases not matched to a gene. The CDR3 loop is CASSPRVAGYNEQFF. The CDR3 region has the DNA TGTGCCAGCAGCCCCCGGGTAGCGGGATACAATGAGCAGTTCTTC.

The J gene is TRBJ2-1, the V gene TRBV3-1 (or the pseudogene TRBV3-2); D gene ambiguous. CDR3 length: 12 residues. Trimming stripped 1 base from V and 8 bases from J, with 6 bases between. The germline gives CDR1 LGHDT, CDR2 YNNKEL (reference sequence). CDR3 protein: CASSQGGDEQFF. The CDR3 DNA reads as TGTGCCAGCAGCCAAGGCGGTGATGAGCAGTTCTTC.

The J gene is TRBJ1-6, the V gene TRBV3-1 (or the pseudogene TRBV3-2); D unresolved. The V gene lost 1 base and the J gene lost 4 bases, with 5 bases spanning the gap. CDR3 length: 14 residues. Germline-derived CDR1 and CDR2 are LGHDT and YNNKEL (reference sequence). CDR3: CASSQVQYNSPLHF. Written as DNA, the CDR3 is TGTGCCAGCAGCCAAGTACAGTATAATTCACCCCTCCACTTT.